The present T cell receptor (beta chain) was sequenced within a study of blood T cell repertoires in COVID-19. In the study overall: There were acute and convalescent COVID-19 samples, and they came from the United States, Italy and Spain. Nucleic acid was either cDNA or gDNA, and it came from T cells, B-cell-depleted T cells, or PBMCs.

Under the authors' procedure: The authors estimated nucleated cell counts from reference gene primer amplification. Sequencing was performed with immunoSEQ multiplex PCR; in TCRdb, only in-frame clones are kept and a portion is missing. That table gives V, J and clone size, and the DNA gave D and trimming. The repertoire holds 150,000 to 180,000 clones, with 78% as singletons. This CDR3 contains 13 residues. From germline, CDR1 is LNHDA and CDR2 SQIVND (reference sequence). The chain links TRBV19 to TRBJ1-5; 9 bases map to TRBD1. Input material: peripheral blood. This TCR was recovered from a man older than 75 with acute or convalescent COVID-19. CDR3 bases: TGTGCAATCGGACAGGGGTTCCGACAGCCCCAGCATTTT. Translating it yields CAIGQGFRQPQHF.